Shown below are 32 T cell receptor beta chains from a single sample sequenced in a study of cytomegalovirus exposure and HLA in healthy donors. Primers: 60 Vbeta forward and 13 Jbeta reverse. The assay was immunoSEQ multiplex PCR, and TCRdb's table has in-frame clones only and misses some. This table holds approximately 300,000 clones, 80% found once. Input material: PBMCs. Every receptor here comes from a girl under 10 years old in good health and CMV-seronegative.

This CDR3 reads CASSSPSEGTEAFF. The CDR3 DNA reads TGTGCCAGCAGTTCCCCCTCGGAGGGCACTGAAGCTTTCTTT. V is TRBV28 and J is TRBJ1-1; the D is unclear. This CDR3 has 14 amino acids. V lost 4 bases and J 4 bases, leaving 13 bases between the germline ends. Germline CDR1 reads MDHEN; CDR2 reads SYDVKM. Complete variable domain (other parts from reference TRBV28 and TRBJ1-1): DVKVTQSSRYLVKRTGEKVFLECVQDMDHENMFWYRQDPGLGLRLIYFSYDVKMKEKGDIPEGYSVSREKKERFSLILESASTNQTSMYLCASSSPSEGTEAFFGQGTRLTVV.

The gene calls are TRBV20-1 and TRBJ2-5; a possible D gene is TRBD1 (6 bases). This CDR3 has 11 residues. Germline V gene lookup returns CDR1 DFQATT and CDR2 SNEGSKA (reference sequence). V lost 6 bases to trimming and J lost 5 bases, with 10 bases between them. The DNA for the CDR3 is TGCAGTGCCCCTGGGGGCGAGACCCAGTACTTC. Residues: CSAPGGETQYF.

The table lists this clone with a count of one. Because the CDR3's place on the DNA is in doubt, the DNA is left out and the CDR3 is given as listed by TCRdb. The chain couples TRBV7-8 to TRBJ1-1; the D call in the table, TRBD1, was not verified against the DNA. Germline assignment: CDR1 SGHVS and CDR2 FQNEAQ. The CDR3 length equals 18 residues, ends included. The CDR3 protein is CASSLAHRVFGEGTEAFF.

J is TRBJ1-3 and V is TRBV29-1; TRBD1 matches 7 bases. This CDR3 comprises 13 residues. The germline CDR1 and CDR2 sequences are SQVTM and ANQGSEA. The junction had 3 bases not matched to a gene; V was cut back by 5 bases and J by 2 bases. CDR3 loop: CSVQGVTGNTIYF. The CDR3 nucleotides are TGCAGCGTTCAGGGGGTCACTGGAAACACCATATATTTT.

The chain carries TRBV28 and TRBJ1-1; D call uncertain. Deletions cut 8 bases from V and 2 bases from J, with 18 bases between. This CDR3 contains 15 residues. Germline loops: CDR1 MDHEN, CDR2 SYDVKM. CDR3 coding DNA: TGTGCCAGCTCTGACGCCGGGAGGCTAAACACTGAAGCTTTCTTT. It encodes CASSDAGRLNTEAFF.

This sequence joins TRBV28 and TRBJ1-5, with 7 positions matching TRBD1. The CDR3 has 18 amino acids. With V trimmed by 3 bases and J by 0 bases, 11 bases remained unmatched. Germline V gene lookup returns CDR1 MDHEN and CDR2 SYDVKM. CDR3 protein: CASSLGKGASYSNQPQHF. The CDR3 coding sequence is TGTGCCAGCAGTTTGGGGAAGGGGGCCTCCTATAGCAATCAGCCCCAGCATTTT.

This chain links TRBV9 with TRBJ2-5; D is ambiguous. This CDR3 region has 13 residues. Germline V CDR1 and CDR2: SGDLS, YYNGEE. V was trimmed by 0 bases and J by 3 bases, leaving 6 bases between them. Written as DNA, the CDR3 is TGTGCCAGCAGCGTAGGGCCAGAAGAGACCCAGTACTTC. Its translation: CASSVGPEETQYF.

The rearrangement joins TRBV7-9 to TRBJ2-3; no firm D call. CDR3 length equals 14 residues. CDR1 is SEHNR and CDR2 is FQNEAQ in the germline V gene (reference sequence). The V and J ends lost 0 bases and 3 bases respectively, with 7 bases between them. Here the CDR3 reads CASSLAARTDTQYF. CDR3 nucleotides: TGTGCCAGCAGCTTAGCGGCTAGGACAGATACGCAGTATTTT.

The J gene is TRBJ2-3, the V gene TRBV11-3, with 7 bases that match TRBD1. Germline V gene lookup returns CDR1 SGHNT and CDR2 YENEEA. The CDR3 covers 15 residues. J gave up 8 bases and V 5 bases, and 13 bases lay outside the gene matches. CDR3 nucleotides: TGTGCCAGCAGCGCTCAAGGTTCGCACAGGGGTACGCAGTATTTT. This translates into CASSAQGSHRGTQYF.

This clone was detected only a few times. The chain recombines TRBV19 with TRBJ2-5; tentatively, D is TRBD1 (6 bases). The CDR3 is 14 residues long. The V end was cut by 5 bases, the J end by 6 bases, with 16 bases between. CDR1 and CDR2 from the germline V gene are LNHDA and SQIVND (reference sequence). CDR3 sequence (DNA): TGTGCCAGTAGTTTGATAGGACAGAAGCAGACCCAGTACTTC. It yields the protein CASSLIGQKQTQYF.

Only a few counts were recorded for this clone. The J gene is TRBJ2-1, the V gene TRBV9, with TRBD2 identical over 10 bases. Germline CDR1 SGDLS, CDR2 YYNGEE. V was pared by 0 bases and J by 4 bases, with 10 bases of the junction left unmatched. CDR3 length equals 18 residues. The CDR3 spells CASSVVPIQAGGYNEQFF. The CDR3 DNA is TGTGCCAGCAGCGTAGTTCCCATCCAAGCGGGGGGGTACAATGAGCAGTTCTTC.

The chain recombines TRBV25-1 with TRBJ1-4; D is unresolved. V was shortened by 5 bases and J by 13 bases, with 17 bases between the two germline ends. The CDR3 runs 13 residues. Germline CDR1 MGHDK, CDR2 SYGVNS. In DNA, the CDR3 is TGTGCCAGCAGTACCATCCTCGGGTCGGGACTGTTTTTT. It yields the protein CASSTILGSGLFF.

V and J are TRBV5-6 and TRBJ2-5; D is perhaps TRBD1 (6 bases). The CDR3 loop spans 16 amino acids. V was shortened by 1 base and J by 0 bases, with 13 bases between the two germline ends. CDR1 is SGHDT, CDR2 YYEEEE, per germline. Here the CDR3 reads CASSLWTEKNQETQYF. As DNA, the CDR3 is TGTGCCAGCAGCTTGTGGACAGAGAAGAACCAAGAGACCCAGTACTTC.

The rearrangement joins TRBV9 to TRBJ2-2; D may be TRBD1 (5 bases). CDR1 SGDLS and CDR2 YYNGEE come from the germline V gene. Trimming shortened V by 3 bases and J by 0 bases, and 18 bases separated the two germline ends. The CDR3 is made up of 18 amino acids. This chain's CDR3 is CASSAMQGYWTNTGELFF. The DNA for the CDR3 is TGTGCCAGCAGCGCTATGCAGGGATACTGGACGAACACCGGGGAGCTGTTTTTT.

The chain uses TRBV4-1 and TRBJ1-1; D remains ambiguous. The V gene lost 1 base and the J gene lost 8 bases, with 11 bases spanning the gap. From germline, CDR1 is MGHRA and CDR2 YSYEKL. This CDR3 comprises 13 residues. In nucleotides, the CDR3 is TGCGCCAGCAGCCAAGCGCGGGCGTCGGAAGCTTTCTTT. Translating gives CASSQARASEAFF.

With regard to this clone: The identical CDR3 is also encoded by other nucleotide sequences in the sample. The rearrangement uses TRBV19 and TRBJ2-3; 8 bases align to TRBD2. V dropped 4 bases and J dropped 4; count of bases not matched to a gene: 1. The CDR3 extends over 13 amino acids. The germline gives CDR1 LNHDA, CDR2 SQIVND (reference sequence). The chain's CDR3 is CASSRGLADTQYF. The CDR3 nucleotides are TGTGCCAGTAGTAGGGGACTAGCAGATACGCAGTATTTT.

V usage is TRBV6-5 and J usage is TRBJ2-1, with 9 bases that match TRBD2. CDR3 length equals 15 residues. Germline V lookup: CDR1 MNHEY, CDR2 SVGAGI. With 3 bases clipped from V and 7 bases from J, the junction kept 7 bases outside the gene matches. CDR3 loop: CASSYSGRFVNEQFF. CDR3 DNA: TGTGCCAGCAGTTATAGCGGGAGATTCGTTAATGAGCAGTTCTTC.

The genes are TRBV19 and TRBJ1-2, with D possibly being TRBD1 (5 bases). Germline V lookup: CDR1 LNHDA, CDR2 SQIVND (reference sequence). Trimming pared 0 bases from V and 9 bases from J, leaving 11 bases between. The CDR3 runs 13 residues. The CDR3 protein is CASSIDRGGSYTF. The DNA of the CDR3 is TGTGCCAGTAGTATAGATCGTGGGGGGAGCTACACCTTC. The whole variable domain, remainder taken from reference TRBV19 and TRBJ1-2, is DGGITQSPKYLFRKEGQNVTLSCEQNLNHDAMYWYRQDPGQGLRLIYYSQIVNDFQKGDIAEGYSVSREKKESFPLTVTSAQKNPTAFYLCASSIDRGGSYTFGSGTRLTVV.

This clone was picked up a small number of times. The chain recombines TRBV28 with TRBJ1-4; TRBD1 matches 7 bases. CDR3 size: 15 residues. V lost 4 bases, J lost 3 bases, and 5 bases stayed unmatched. CDR1 and CDR2 from the germline V gene are MDHEN and SYDVKM. The CDR3 DNA reads as TGTGCCAGCAGTTCCAGGGACAGATCTAATGAAAAACTGTTTTTT. Its translation: CASSSRDRSNEKLFF.

The chain is built from TRBV11-2 and TRBJ2-5; 11 bases map to TRBD2. Trimming took 5 bases from V and 11 from J; bases not matched to a gene: 10. CDR1 is SGHAT, CDR2 FQNNGV, per germline. The CDR3 is 14 amino acids. The CDR3 here is CASSIRTSGHHQYF. DNA for the CDR3: TGTGCCAGCAGCATTAGGACTAGCGGGCACCATCAGTACTTC.

The gene calls are TRBV2 and TRBJ2-1, with D possibly matching TRBD2 (6 bases). CDR3 length equals 14 residues. From germline, CDR1 is SNHLY and CDR2 FYNNEI. The ends were cut back, 6 bases at V and 2 bases at J, with 11 bases in the middle. CDR3 in DNA: TGTGCCAGCAGACGACTAGGGACCTACAATGAGCAGTTCTTC. Its translation: CASRRLGTYNEQFF.

The chain has TRBV28 and TRBJ1-1; D gene uncertain. The CDR3 runs to 16 residues. Trimming took off 3 bases at V and 7 bases at J, with 21 bases between the two ends. Looked up from germline, CDR1 is MDHEN and CDR2 is SYDVKM. This chain's CDR3 is CASSFSQPVINGEAFF. CDR3 bases: TGTGCCAGCAGTTTTTCTCAACCCGTCATTAACGGTGAAGCTTTCTTT.

The CDR3 loop reads CASSLDAGGIGEQFF. Written as DNA, the CDR3 is TGTGCCAGCAGCTTGGACGCGGGGGGGATAGGAGAGCAGTTCTTC. The rearrangement links TRBV5-4 to TRBJ2-1; TRBD2 matches 9 bases. V trimming: 0 bases; J trimming: 10 bases; junction bases outside the gene matches: 8. CDR1 and CDR2 from the germline V gene are SGHNT and YYREEE (reference sequence). The CDR3 runs to 15 residues.

The V and J genes are TRBV5-1 and TRBJ2-7; 14 bases are a match to TRBD2. The CDR3 is 17 amino acids. CDR1 is SGHRS and CDR2 is YFSETQ in the germline V gene. Trimming cost V 4 bases and J 7 bases; bases outside gene matches: 13. The CDR3 nucleotides are TGCGCCAGCAGCCATCGGGGACTAGCGGGGGCGTCGGGGGAGCAGTACTTC. Its translation: CASSHRGLAGASGEQYF.

V gene TRBV13 combines with J gene TRBJ2-7; the match to TRBD1 covers 9 bases. Germline V gene sequence: CDR1 PRHDT, CDR2 FYEKMQ (reference sequence). The CDR3 consists of 16 residues. J was trimmed by 2 bases and V by 5 bases; bases with no gene match: 10. CDR3 nucleotides: TGTGCCAGCAGCCTCCGGACAGGGGAATTGGCCTACGAGCAGTACTTC. Encoded protein: CASSLRTGELAYEQYF.

The gene calls are TRBV5-1 and TRBJ2-1; TRBD2 matches 8 bases. V shed 1 base, J shed 7 bases, and the junction held 7 bases outside the gene matches. Germline CDR1 is SGHRS and CDR2 is YFSETQ. The CDR3 is made up of 15 amino acids. The CDR3 protein is CASSLSGLARNEQFF. The CDR3, as DNA: TGCGCCAGCAGCTTGTCCGGACTAGCCCGGAATGAGCAGTTCTTC. The complete variable domain, with remaining parts taken from reference TRBV5-1 and TRBJ2-1, reads KAGVTQTPRYLIKTRGQQVTLSCSPISGHRSVSWYQQTPGQGLQFLFEYFSETQRNKGNFPGRFSGRQFSNSRSEMNVSTLELGDSALYLCASSLSGLARNEQFFGPGTRLTVL.

Only one count was recorded for this clone. This CDR3 reads CASSLGLAANEQFF. The CDR3 DNA reads as TGCGCCAGCAGCTTGGGACTAGCGGCCAATGAGCAGTTCTTC. V usage is TRBV5-1 and J usage is TRBJ2-1, with 9 positions matching TRBD2. The CDR3 runs to 14 residues. The germline V gene has CDR1 SGHRS and CDR2 YFSETQ. V lost 0 bases to trimming and J lost 6 bases; unmatched junction nucleotides: 1.

The chain has TRBV5-8 and TRBJ2-1; unclear D gene. The CDR3 sequence is 13 residues long. Trimming shortened V by 1 base and J by 9 bases, and 11 bases separated the two germline ends. In germline, CDR1 is SGHTS, CDR2 YDEGEE. The CDR3 nucleotides are TGTGCCAGCAGCTTGAGGCCCACGGGTGAGCAGTTCTTC. Protein sequence: CASSLRPTGEQFF.

V gene TRBV5-1 combines with J gene TRBJ2-5; 7 positions agree with TRBD2. Gene TRBJ2-7 matches the end of the DNA better, so the J call may be wrong. Per germline, CDR1 SGHRS and CDR2 YFSETQ. This CDR3 has 15 residues. The CDR3 protein is CASSLRSGDPYEQYF. Here the CDR3 DNA reads TGCGCCAGCAGCTTGCGGAGCGGGGATCCCTACGAGCAGTACTTC.

This clone was counted only a few times. The rearrangement uses TRBV30 and TRBJ2-3, with 7 bases that match TRBD2. The CDR3 length is 16 residues. V lost 0 bases, J lost 4 bases, and 10 bases stayed unmatched. Looked up from germline, CDR1 is GTSNPN and CDR2 is SVGIG (reference sequence). CDR3 protein: CAWSVRGLGSPDTQYF. Written as DNA, the CDR3 is TGTGCCTGGAGTGTACGAGGACTAGGGTCCCCAGATACGCAGTATTTT.

The chain has TRBV5-4 and TRBJ2-3; TRBD1 agrees at 8 bases. Trimming removed 3 bases from V and 4 bases from J; junction bases left unmatched: 13. The germline V gene encodes CDR1 SGHNT and CDR2 YYREEE (reference sequence). This CDR3 is 17 amino acids long. The CDR3, as DNA: TGTGCCAGCAGCTATAAAACCGGGTTACAGGGGGCAGATACGCAGTATTTT. It specifies CASSYKTGLQGADTQYF.

In its sample, this clone was seen a few times. This sequence joins TRBV29-1 and TRBJ1-2; 7 bases are shared with TRBD1. V shed 2 bases and J 3 bases; nucleotides not matched to a gene: 3. The length of the CDR3 is 13 residues. Germline loops: CDR1 SQVTM, CDR2 ANQGSEA. The CDR3 here is CSVESGTDYGYTF. CDR3 nucleotides: TGCAGCGTTGAATCCGGGACAGACTATGGCTACACCTTC.